These 23 T cell receptor beta chains were all obtained from the same sample, sequenced in a study of Ad26.COV2.S vaccination and SARS-CoV-2 variants. This table comes from immunoSEQ multiplex PCR, and its TCRdb copy is limited to in-frame clones, with some not included. The top ten clones hold under 4% of a sample with approximately 340,000 clones, about 90% of them seen once. The starting material was peripheral blood, obtained after recovery from COVID-19. These TCRs come from a human donor who had recovered from COVID-19.

This rearrangement joins TRBV6-5 to TRBJ1-2, with 7 bases lining up with TRBD1. The CDR3 loop spans 13 amino acids. The V gene end was trimmed by 7 bases and the J gene end by 8 bases; junction bases not matched to a gene: 10. The germline gives CDR1 MNHEY, CDR2 SVGAGI. CDR3 in DNA: TGTGCCAGCACCCCTCGAGGGGGCTGGGGCTACACCTTC. The encoded protein is CASTPRGGWGYTF.

The chain is built from TRBV4-3 and TRBJ1-2, with D unclear. V lost 0 bases and J 5 bases, leaving 13 bases between the germline ends. Germline CDR1 and CDR2: LGHNA and YSLEER. The length of the CDR3 is 15 residues. CDR3 sequence reads: CASSQESAVGYGYTF. CDR3 coding DNA: TGCGCCAGCAGCCAAGAGTCGGCGGTCGGGTATGGCTACACCTTC.

The chain uses TRBV6-5 and TRBJ1-1; no firm D call. Trimming pared 2 bases from V and 0 bases from J, leaving 10 bases between. CDR1 is MNHEY, CDR2 SVGAGI, per germline. The CDR3 has 15 residues. CDR3 sequence reads: CASSYMGGMNTEAFF. In DNA, the CDR3 is TGTGCCAGCAGTTACATGGGCGGGATGAACACTGAAGCTTTCTTT.

The V and J genes are TRBV6-5 and TRBJ2-2, with 7 bases aligning to TRBD1. Looked up from germline, CDR1 is MNHEY and CDR2 is SVGAGI. The ends lost 6 bases at V and 5 bases at J; junction bases unmatched: 6. The CDR3 length is 14 residues. CDR3 sequence: CASRGGQATGELFF. The CDR3 coding sequence is TGTGCCAGCAGGGGTGGACAGGCTACCGGGGAGCTGTTTTTT.

The chain employs TRBV18 and TRBJ2-4; TRBD2 is a possible D gene (5 bases). V was trimmed by 4 bases and J by 0 bases, leaving 22 bases between them. Germline V gives CDR1 KGHSH, CDR2 LQKENI. CDR3 length equals 19 residues. The CDR3 sequence: CASSLLPGEGRGAKNIQYF. The CDR3 DNA is TGTGCCAGCTCACTTCTCCCGGGCGAGGGCCGAGGAGCCAAAAACATTCAGTACTTC.

The chain uses TRBV7-3 and TRBJ1-1; no definite D call. The CDR3 covers 16 residues. Germline V gives CDR1 SGHTA, CDR2 FQGTGA. Trimming took 5 bases from V and 3 from J, leaving 19 bases between them. The CDR3 sequence: CASSPRVAARDTEAFF. Written as DNA, the CDR3 is TGTGCCAGCAGCCCAAGGGTTGCGGCTCGGGACACTGAAGCTTTCTTT.

This clone is a singleton in its sample. The rearrangement uses TRBV18 and TRBJ2-3; TRBD2 is a possible D gene (6 bases). Trimming left V 0 bases short and J 5 bases short, with 6 bases between. Per germline, CDR1 KGHSH and CDR2 LQKENI. The CDR3 loop spans 13 amino acids. In DNA, the CDR3 is TGTGCCAGCTCACCACCGGGGGGAGATACGCAGTATTTT. It translates to CASSPPGGDTQYF.

The J gene is TRBJ1-1, the V gene TRBV5-1, with a tentative D call TRBD1 (6 bases). Looked up from germline, CDR1 is SGHRS and CDR2 is YFSETQ. V was shortened by 4 bases and J by 3 bases, with 16 bases between the two germline ends. The CDR3 is made up of 15 amino acids. In nucleotides, the CDR3 is TGCGCCAGCAGCGCATACCAGGGGTCATACACTGAAGCTTTCTTT. Its protein product is CASSAYQGSYTEAFF.

The J gene is TRBJ2-6, the V gene TRBV9, with D tentatively TRBD2 (6 bases). Germline V CDR1 and CDR2: SGDLS, YYNGEE. The CDR3 runs to 18 residues. V lost 4 bases to trimming and J lost 3 bases, with 20 bases between them. CDR3 coding DNA: TGTGCCAGCAGCTCCCCGAGACTAGACACGGGTGGGGCCAACGTCCTGACTTTC. Translation gives CASSSPRLDTGGANVLTF.

Only one count was recorded for this clone. This chain connects TRBV2 to TRBJ1-4; D is unresolved. CDR3 length equals 15 residues. Germline V gives CDR1 SNHLY, CDR2 FYNNEI. Trimming shortened V by 6 bases and J by 7 bases, and 18 bases separated the two germline ends. The CDR3, as DNA: TGTGCCAGCAGCCTCGAGAAGGGAGGCGGTGAAAAACTGTTTTTT. Its protein is CASSLEKGGGEKLFF.

V gene TRBV12-5 combines with J gene TRBJ2-1; TRBD1 aligns across 10 bases. CDR3 length: 19 amino acids. The trim removed 0 bases at V and 4 bases at J, leaving 12 bases unmatched. Germline values: CDR1 LGHNT, CDR2 FRNRAP. CDR3 DNA sequence: TGTGCTAGTGGTTTGGTCCGCCTAATGAAGGACAGGGGGTACAATGAGCAGTTCTTC. The encoded protein is CASGLVRLMKDRGYNEQFF.

The chain links TRBV12-5 to TRBJ2-5, with 10 bases aligning to TRBD1. V dropped 0 bases and J dropped 4; count of bases not matched to a gene: 2. The CDR3 consists of 15 residues. Germline CDR1 LGHNT, CDR2 FRNRAP. DNA of the CDR3: TGTGCTAGTGGTTTGGTAGGGGACAGGGGAGAGACCCAGTACTTC. It yields the protein CASGLVGDRGETQYF. Using reference TRBV12-5 and TRBJ2-5 for the parts outside the CDR3, the full variable domain is DARVTQTPRHKVTEMGQEVTMRCQPILGHNTVFWYRQTMMQGLELLAYFRNRAPLDDSGMPKDRFSAEMPDATLATLKIQPSEPRDSAVYFCASGLVGDRGETQYFGPGTRLLVL.

V and J are TRBV2 and TRBJ2-1; D is possibly TRBD2 (6 bases). In germline, CDR1 is SNHLY, CDR2 FYNNEI. This CDR3 is built from 13 residues. V lost 6 bases, J lost 9 bases, and 15 bases lay in between. CDR3 sequence reads: CASSLIQGGEQFF. CDR3 in DNA: TGTGCCAGCAGCCTGATTCAGGGAGGTGAGCAGTTCTTC.

A single count supports this clone. The rearrangement links TRBV21-1 to TRBJ1-1; the table names TRBD1, a call not compared with the DNA. TRBV21-1 is marked as a pseudogene. The CDR3 is 13 residues long. For the CDR3, the DNA is TGTGCCAGACAGGGGAATATCGACACTGAAGCTTTCTTT. Amino acid sequence: CARQGNIDTEAFF.

The chain links TRBV3-1 (or the pseudogene TRBV3-2) to TRBJ1-6; D gene ambiguous. Germline values: CDR1 LGHDT, CDR2 YNNKEL (reference sequence). This CDR3 comprises 16 residues. Trimming took 0 bases from V and 9 from J, leaving 15 bases between them. The chain's CDR3 is CASSQDRGWGGSPLHF. CDR3 nucleotide sequence: TGTGCCAGCAGCCAAGATCGGGGTTGGGGAGGTTCACCCCTCCACTTT.

The chain uses TRBV14 and TRBJ2-6, with D possibly being TRBD1 (6 bases). Germline values: CDR1 SGHDN, CDR2 FVKESK. V was clipped by 1 base and J by 2 bases, with 21 bases between them. The CDR3 has 20 residues. CDR3 sequence reads: CASSQVIVQGPFPGANVLTF. CDR3 sequence (DNA): TGTGCCAGCAGCCAAGTTATTGTACAGGGACCTTTCCCTGGGGCCAACGTCCTGACTTTC.

This clone was found once. V gene TRBV7-6 combines with J gene TRBJ1-5; D remains ambiguous. This CDR3 contains 13 residues. CDR1 and CDR2 (germline): SGHVS, FNYEAQ. V was clipped by 1 base and J by 6 bases, with 7 bases between them. CDR3 coding DNA: TGTGCCAGCAGCTTAGGTGGGGTTCAGCCCCAGCATTTT. Its protein is CASSLGGVQPQHF.

Concerning this clone: This same CDR3 is encoded by further DNA sequences in the sample. The gene calls are TRBV29-1 and TRBJ1-2, with D uncertain. This CDR3 has 11 amino acids. Trimming left V 5 bases short and J 4 bases short, with 8 bases between. The germline gives CDR1 SQVTM, CDR2 ANQGSEA. The CDR3 region has the DNA TGCAGCGTTAGAGATCGCTATGGCTACACCTTC. This translates into CSVRDRYGYTF.

The chain carries TRBV21-1 and TRBJ1-4. TRBV21-1 represents a pseudogene. This CDR3 has 12 residues. The CDR3 here is CAGQSGSEKLFF. The CDR3 coding sequence is TGTGCCGGACAGTCCGGGAGTGAAAAACTGTTTTTT.

The V gene is TRBV19, the J gene TRBJ2-3; no definite D call. Per germline, CDR1 LNHDA and CDR2 SQIVND (reference sequence). Trimming removed 7 bases at V and 1 base at J, with 9 bases between. The CDR3 covers 13 residues. In DNA form, the CDR3 reads TGTGCCAGTACGGCCACCGGCACAGATACGCAGTATTTT. Residues: CASTATGTDTQYF.

The chain recombines TRBV7-9 with TRBJ2-5, with TRBD2 matching 7 bases. CDR1 and CDR2 (germline): SEHNR, FQNEAQ (reference sequence). The CDR3 runs to 19 residues. V dropped 3 bases and J dropped 2; count of bases not matched to a gene: 18. CDR3 DNA: TGTGCCAGCAGCTTCCGGTGGTCGCAGCGGGGACCCACACAAGAGACCCAGTACTTC. It translates to CASSFRWSQRGPTQETQYF.

The rearrangement uses TRBV5-1 and TRBJ1-2; D ambiguous. Germline V gene sequence: CDR1 SGHRS, CDR2 YFSETQ. The CDR3 has 15 amino acids. Trimming pared 4 bases from V and 2 bases from J, leaving 15 bases between. CDR3 bases: TGCGCCAGCAGCCTGGGGTTGCAGCAGAACTATGGCTACACCTTC. Translated, it gives CASSLGLQQNYGYTF. Combining the CDR3 with reference TRBV5-1 and TRBJ1-2 gives the whole variable domain KAGVTQTPRYLIKTRGQQVTLSCSPISGHRSVSWYQQTPGQGLQFLFEYFSETQRNKGNFPGRFSGRQFSNSRSEMNVSTLELGDSALYLCASSLGLQQNYGYTFGSGTRLTVV.

J is TRBJ2-7 and V is TRBV12-3 or TRBV12-4, with TRBD1 matching 9 bases. V shed 2 bases and J 5 bases; nucleotides not matched to a gene: 1. This CDR3 has 13 residues. The chain's CDR3 is CASSLRTGDEQYF. CDR3 in DNA: TGTGCCAGCAGTTTAAGGACAGGGGACGAGCAGTACTTC.